The text below deals with one T cell receptor (beta chain). The sequence runs out 3 residues before the end of the CDR3; the remainder is reconstructed from the germline J gene. This entry is derived from a study of T cells in women clearing cervical HPV infection. About the research overall: Case blood was drawn a median about 160 days after lesion detection.

The CDR3 extends over 14 amino acids. Trimming pared 5 bases from V and 5 bases from J, leaving 16 bases between. In germline, CDR1 is SEHNR, CDR2 FQNEAQ (reference sequence). The repertoire was sequenced with immunoSEQ multiplex PCR; TCRdb's copy has only in-frame clones and lacks some. This repertoire includes about 26,000 clones. The chain employs TRBV7-9 and TRBJ2-7, with unresolved D. The TCR was taken from a woman aged 18-70 years with a cervical HPV16 infection that either progressed to CIN3+ or cleared (not recorded which). The sequencing input was blood buffy coat. The part of the CDR3 DNA that was read is TGTGCCAGCAGCGCGACCTCCAGGTTCCACGAG. Translated, it gives CASSATSRFHE. From start to end, the CDR3 is CASSATSRFHEQYF.